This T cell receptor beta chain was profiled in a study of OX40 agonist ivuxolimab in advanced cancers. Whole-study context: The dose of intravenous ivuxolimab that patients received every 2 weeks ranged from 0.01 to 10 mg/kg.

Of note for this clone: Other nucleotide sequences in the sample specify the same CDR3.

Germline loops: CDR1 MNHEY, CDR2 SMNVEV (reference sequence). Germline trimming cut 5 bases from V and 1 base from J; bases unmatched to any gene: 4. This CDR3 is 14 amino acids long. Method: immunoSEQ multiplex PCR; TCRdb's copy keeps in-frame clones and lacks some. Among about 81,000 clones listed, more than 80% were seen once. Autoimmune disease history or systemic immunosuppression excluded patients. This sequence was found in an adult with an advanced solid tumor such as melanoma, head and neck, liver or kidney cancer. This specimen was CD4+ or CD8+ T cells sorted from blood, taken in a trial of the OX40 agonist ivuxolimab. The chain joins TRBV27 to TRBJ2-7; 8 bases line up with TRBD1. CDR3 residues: CASSPRTGSYEQYV. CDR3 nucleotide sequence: TGTGCCAGCAGTCCCCGGACAGGGTCCTACGAGCAGTACGTC.